What follows describes a single T cell receptor (beta chain). Its antigen is still unknown. V trimming: 10 bases; J trimming: 1 base; junction bases outside the gene matches: 9. CDR1 is MGHRA, CDR2 YSYEKL, per germline. The CDR3 extends over 14 amino acids. The data were taken from a study of vaccination effects on CD4 cells after COVID-19. Whole-study context: Expansion with viral peptide pools was applied to antigen-specific CD4+ T cells by the ViraFEST assay prior to sequencing. Study-level findings and limits: A shortage of convalescent patients and an absence of early post-infection timepoints characterized the study.

Cultured cells yielded isolated CD4+ T cells after approximately nine days. TCRdb keeps only in-frame clones here, not all; method: immunoSEQ multiplex PCR. This sample has about 66,000 clones; approximately 78% occur once, and the top ten carry approximately 24%. The source is a human donor who had a prior SARS-CoV-2 infection. This rearrangement joins TRBV4-1 to TRBJ1-1, with TRBD1 matching 7 bases. Here the sequenced sample was CD4+ T cells from PBMCs cultured without peptide, taken before COVID-19 vaccination. In DNA, the CDR3 is TGCGCCACACGACAGGGACCGACGAACACTGAAGCTTTCTTT. It translates to CATRQGPTNTEAFF.